This T cell receptor beta chain was captured by sequencing in a study of beta chain features in type 1 diabetes. The authors reverse transcribed all of the isolated RNA, so sequencing captured expressed TCRB transcripts. Libraries were prepared by immunoSEQ multiplex PCR; TCRdb keeps only in-frame clonotypes and omits some of them. The table records 250,000 to 300,000 clones, roughly an eighth of them present only once. About this clone itself: The target antigen is unknown.

J lost 2 bases, V lost 1 base, and 10 bases had no gene match. The CDR3 runs 17 residues. Germline-derived CDR1 and CDR2 are SGHTA and FQGNSA. Study-wide results and limits: TCRB CDR3s were moderately but significantly shorter in Type 1 diabetes patients in all four CD4+ subsets. Insertions at VDJ junctions were less frequent in type 1 diabetes patients. These patients also deleted more nucleotides at the same junctions.

The chain employs TRBV7-2 and TRBJ2-7; 8 bases are a match to TRBD2. Sample: naive CD4+ T cells from blood. The origin of this receptor is a man aged 25 to 45 with type 1 diabetes. Written as DNA, the CDR3 is TGTGCCAGCAGCTTAGTGACTCCAGGGACTAGTGCCTACGAGCAGTACTTC. Translating it yields CASSLVTPGTSAYEQYF.